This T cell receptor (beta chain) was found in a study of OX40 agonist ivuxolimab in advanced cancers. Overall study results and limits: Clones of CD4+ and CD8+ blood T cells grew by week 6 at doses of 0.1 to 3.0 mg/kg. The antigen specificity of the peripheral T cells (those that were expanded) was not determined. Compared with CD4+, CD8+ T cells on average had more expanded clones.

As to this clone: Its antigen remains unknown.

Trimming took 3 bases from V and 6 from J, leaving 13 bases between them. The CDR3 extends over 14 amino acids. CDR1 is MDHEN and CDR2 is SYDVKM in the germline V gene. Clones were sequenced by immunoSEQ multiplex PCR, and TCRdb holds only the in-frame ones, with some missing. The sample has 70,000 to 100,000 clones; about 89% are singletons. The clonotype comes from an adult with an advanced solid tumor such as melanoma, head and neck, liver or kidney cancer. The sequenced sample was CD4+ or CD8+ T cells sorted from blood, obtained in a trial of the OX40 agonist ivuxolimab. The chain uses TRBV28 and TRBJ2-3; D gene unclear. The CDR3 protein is CASSFFPGGDTQYF. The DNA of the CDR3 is TGTGCCAGCAGTTTTTTCCCTGGTGGGGATACGCAGTATTTT.